This entry describes one TCR beta chain. Its specificity is unknown. All unsorted peripheral T cells were captured because whole blood was used without fractionation. The sample comes from a study of HIV-infected patients and healthy controls. Study conclusions and caveats: During therapy, HIV-associated CDR3s fell significantly in frequency, while CMV-associated CDR3s did not change significantly.

cDNA was made from about 500 ng RNA using alpha and beta constant primers. Separate chain-specific third strand synthesis with multiplexing indices produced the alpha and beta libraries. Each cDNA molecule was barcoded, and a single primer pair amplified each chain. TCRdb analysed the 5' RACE reads with MiXCR anew, one entry per CDR3 protein. This table holds about 18,000 distinct CDR3 sequences, 10% found once. This clonotype originated in an adult in good health. Sequencing used blood.

The CDR3 here is CASRRGQPRRQDTQYF. The DNA of the CDR3 is TGTGCCAGCAGAAGAGGACAGCCAAGGCGACAAGATACGCAGTATTTT. The chain combines TRBV6-2 or TRBV6-3 with TRBJ2-3; TRBD1 is a possible D gene (6 bases). The CDR3 spans 16 residues. V shed 6 bases and J shed 5 bases, with 21 bases lying between them. Germline CDR1 and CDR2: MNHEY and SVGEGT.